The clone carrying this T cell receptor (beta chain) was seen only a few times. As it was prepared, the TCRbeta library received unique molecular identifiers. TCRdb redid the calling of the PCR reads with MiXCR, one entry per CDR3 protein. The sample records fewer than 400,000 distinct CDR3 sequences, approximately 23% being singletons. Trimming cost V 5 bases and J 6 bases, with 13 bases left between them. The length of the CDR3 is 13 residues. Germline CDR1 SGHTA, CDR2 FQGTGA. This specimen belongs to a study of T-cell reconstitution after alpha-beta-depleted transplantation in children. The origin of this receptor is a male patient under 18 who had a stem cell transplant for acute lymphoblastic leukemia, so the T cells may come from the graft donor. The rearrangement uses TRBV7-3 and TRBJ1-2; D gene ambiguous. This sample comprised PBMCs, mostly from graft donor cells, obtained 180 days after TCRalphabeta/CD19-depleted stem cell transplant. The CDR3, as DNA: TGTGCCAGCAGCGCCGGGCTTGCAGATGGCTACACCTTC. Amino acids: CASSAGLADGYTF.